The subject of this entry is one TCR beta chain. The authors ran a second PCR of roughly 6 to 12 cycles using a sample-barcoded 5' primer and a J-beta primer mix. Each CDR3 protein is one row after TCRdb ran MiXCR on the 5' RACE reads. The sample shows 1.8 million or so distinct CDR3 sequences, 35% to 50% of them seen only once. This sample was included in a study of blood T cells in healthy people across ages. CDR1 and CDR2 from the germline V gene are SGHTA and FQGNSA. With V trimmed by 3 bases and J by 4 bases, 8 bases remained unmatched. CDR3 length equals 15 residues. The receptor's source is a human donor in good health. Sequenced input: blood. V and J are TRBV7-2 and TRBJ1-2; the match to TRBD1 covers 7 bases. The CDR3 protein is CASSFALGQFYGYTF. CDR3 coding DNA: TGTGCCAGCAGCTTCGCTCTGGGACAGTTCTATGGCTACACCTTC.